Below, 30 T cell receptor beta chains from the same sample are listed, as sequenced in a study of blood T cells in healthy people across ages (dated by TCRdb to the mid-2010s). Libraries were built with 5' RACE. The sequencer was an Illumina HiSeq 2500. A second roughly 7 to 12 cycle PCR used a sample-barcoded 5' primer and a J-beta primer mix. TCRdb's own reprocessing of the public reads used fastp at Q25 and MiXCR and kept productive beta chains. All rows with the same CDR3 protein become a single entry with the most common DNA and genes. Present in this sample are some 1 million distinct CDR3 sequences, 40% to 45% of which were seen just once. The ten largest make up approximately 17% of the sample. The sequenced material came from blood. These TCRs come from a woman aged 60-75 years in good health.

The rearrangement uses TRBV10-3 and TRBJ2-4; perhaps TRBD2 as D (5 bases). Trimming pared 2 bases from V and 8 bases from J, leaving 7 bases between. The CDR3 has 12 residues. CDR1 and CDR2 from the germline V gene are ENHRY and SYGVKD. The CDR3 DNA reads as TGTGCCATCAGTGAGGAGGGTTACATTCAGTACTTC. Translation gives CAISEEGYIQYF.

V and J are TRBV27 and TRBJ2-7; D is possibly TRBD1 or TRBD2 (5 bases each). CDR3 size: 18 residues. The V end was cut by 1 base, the J end by 2 bases, with 21 bases between. CDR1 MNHEY and CDR2 SMNVEV come from the germline V gene (reference sequence). CDR3 in amino acids: CASSLFGGWQGTPYEQYF. In DNA form, the CDR3 reads TGTGCCAGCAGTTTATTTGGGGGATGGCAGGGTACGCCCTACGAGCAGTACTTC.

The V gene is TRBV20-1, the J gene TRBJ2-1; the match to TRBD2 covers 9 bases. Germline trimming cut 1 base from V and 0 bases from J; bases unmatched to any gene: 10. The CDR3 totals 18 residues. Germline CDR1 DFQATT, CDR2 SNEGSKA (reference sequence). The CDR3 bases are TGCAGTGCTAGAGGGGGGACTAGCAGAGTAACCTCCTACAATGAGCAGTTCTTC. Protein: CSARGGTSRVTSYNEQFF.

This clonotype was counted only a few times. The J gene is TRBJ2-1, the V gene TRBV12-3 or TRBV12-4; TRBD2 aligns across 9 bases. CDR3 length: 16 amino acids. V lost 2 bases to trimming and J lost 1 base; unmatched junction nucleotides: 3. The DNA for the CDR3 is TGTGCCAGCAGTTTAAGTCTAGCGGGGTCCTACAATGAGCAGTTCTTC. It codes for CASSLSLAGSYNEQFF.

The gene calls are TRBV20-1 and TRBJ1-2; D is uncertain. The CDR3 spans 14 residues. Germline lookup yields CDR1 DFQATT and CDR2 SNEGSKA (reference sequence). Trimming shortened V by 1 base and J by 6 bases, and 15 bases separated the two germline ends. CDR3 bases: TGCAGTGCTAGAGGGGCCCCTAGCGGGGATGGCTACACCTTC. Translation gives CSARGAPSGDGYTF.

As DNA, the CDR3 is TGCAGTGTACTGGGACCGGACACAGATACGCAGTATTTT. Its protein product is CSVLGPDTDTQYF. The chain has TRBV20-1 and TRBJ2-3; D possibly matches TRBD1 or TRBD2 (5 bases each). The V end was cut by 7 bases, the J end by 2 bases, with 13 bases between. The CDR3 covers 13 residues. CDR1 DFQATT and CDR2 SNEGSKA come from the germline V gene (reference sequence).

As for this clonotype: The junction does not match germline at one end; this may be a read error. This chain links TRBV15 with TRBJ2-1, with 9 nucleotides matching TRBD2. From germline, CDR1 is LNHNV and CDR2 YYDKDF (reference sequence). CDR3 size: 15 residues. As DNA, the CDR3 is TGTGCCACCAGCAGGCGACTAGCGGAAGACAAGGAGCAGTTCTTC. It yields the protein CATSRRLAEDKEQFF.

CDR3 sequence: CASSSIALTYNEQFF. DNA of the CDR3: TGTGCCAGCAGTTCAATAGCGCTCACTTACAATGAGCAGTTCTTC. The rearrangement uses TRBV27 and TRBJ2-1; weak D call: TRBD2 (5 bases). Germline CDR1 MNHEY, CDR2 SMNVEV (reference sequence). The CDR3 loop spans 15 amino acids. Trimming shortened V by 4 bases and J by 4 bases, and 14 bases separated the two germline ends.

The chain carries TRBV7-2 and TRBJ2-2, with 10 positions matching TRBD1. The CDR3 is 15 amino acids. CDR1 is SGHTA and CDR2 is FQGNSA in the germline V gene. The V segment lost 3 bases and the J segment 5 bases; nucleotides outside the gene matches: 3. The CDR3, as DNA: TGTGCCAGCAGCTTCGGGACAGGGGTAACCGGGGAGCTGTTTTTT. Encoded protein: CASSFGTGVTGELFF.

The J gene is TRBJ2-7, the V gene TRBV30, with 10 nucleotides matching TRBD1. Germline V gene lookup returns CDR1 GTSNPN and CDR2 SVGIG (reference sequence). This CDR3 region has 14 residues. V lost 3 bases and J lost 4; bases outside the gene matches: 6. CDR3 protein: CAWRGDRGPYEQYF. CDR3 DNA sequence: TGTGCCTGGAGGGGGGACAGGGGACCGTACGAGCAGTACTTC.

This sequence joins TRBV7-2 and TRBJ2-7; 10 bases match TRBD2. The junction had 6 bases not matched to a gene; V was cut back by 3 bases and J by 4 bases. The germline gives CDR1 SGHTA, CDR2 FQGNSA. The length of the CDR3 is 15 residues. The CDR3 region is CASSFSSGGQYEQYF. The CDR3 nucleotides are TGTGCCAGCAGCTTCTCTAGCGGGGGCCAATACGAGCAGTACTTC.

V usage is TRBV28 and J usage is TRBJ1-4; D is perhaps TRBD1 (5 bases). Germline V lookup: CDR1 MDHEN, CDR2 SYDVKM. V shed 6 bases and J shed 4 bases, with 15 bases lying between them. The CDR3 is 15 residues long. The CDR3 sequence: CASRPTAPRNEKLFF. DNA for the CDR3: TGTGCCAGCAGACCGACAGCTCCCCGTAATGAAAAACTGTTTTTT.

This clonotype has just a few counts. The V and J genes are TRBV19 and TRBJ2-1; D is ambiguous. The germline gives CDR1 LNHDA, CDR2 SQIVND (reference sequence). The CDR3 spans 12 residues. Trimming removed 4 bases from V and 8 bases from J, with 9 bases in between. In DNA, the CDR3 is TGTGCCAGTAGTACCTTGGGTTATGAGCAGTTCTTC. Its protein is CASSTLGYEQFF.

The V gene is TRBV7-9, the J gene TRBJ2-7; the D is unclear. Germline CDR1 SEHNR, CDR2 FQNEAQ (reference sequence). This CDR3 is built from 12 residues. With 5 bases removed from V and 7 bases from J, the gap between germline ends came to 12 bases. CDR3: CASSTGPLEQYF. CDR3 bases: TGTGCCAGCAGCACCGGGCCCTTGGAGCAGTACTTC.

This rearrangement joins TRBV7-3 to TRBJ2-1; D ambiguous. There are 13 residues in the CDR3. CDR1 is SGHTA, CDR2 FQGTGA, per germline. Trimming removed 3 bases from V and 9 bases from J, with 12 bases in between. The CDR3, as DNA: TGTGCCAGCAGCTTCGTTCTTGGGATTGAGCAGTTCTTC. Protein sequence: CASSFVLGIEQFF.

The chain couples TRBV7-9 to TRBJ2-7; possibly TRBD1 for D (6 bases). The V end lost 6 bases, the J end lost 5 bases, and 11 bases lay between the germline ends. Germline CDR1 is SEHNR and CDR2 is FQNEAQ (reference sequence). This CDR3 contains 12 residues. CDR3 in amino acids: CASRDHRDEQYF. CDR3 nucleotide sequence: TGTGCCAGCAGAGATCACAGGGACGAGCAGTACTTC.

This clonotype was observed once. Germline is not matched at one junction end, which may reflect a read error. The gene calls are TRBV6-2 or TRBV6-3 and TRBJ2-1; D possibly corresponds to TRBD1 (6 bases). CDR1 MNHEY and CDR2 SVGEGT come from the germline V gene. The CDR3 loop spans 17 amino acids. This CDR3 is CAGSRILHPQGYNEQFF. CDR3 in DNA: TGTGCCGGCAGTCGAATCTTACACCCTCAGGGGTACAATGAGCAGTTCTTC.

This clonotype appeared a single time. The gene calls are TRBV10-3 and TRBJ2-7, with 7 bases fitting TRBD1. Germline V lookup: CDR1 ENHRY, CDR2 SYGVKD. V dropped 6 bases and J dropped 7; count of bases not matched to a gene: 21. There are 17 residues in the CDR3. CDR3 in amino acids: CAISSTRDEGAHNEQYF. The CDR3 DNA is TGTGCCATCAGCTCCACCCGGGACGAGGGGGCCCACAATGAGCAGTACTTC.

This chain connects TRBV15 to TRBJ1-5; tentatively, D is TRBD1 (6 bases). V was clipped by 0 bases and J by 5 bases, with 20 bases between them. The CDR3 consists of 18 residues. Germline V CDR1 and CDR2: LNHNV, YYDKDF (reference sequence). The CDR3 DNA follows: TGTGCCACCAGCAGAGATATGGGCCGGACAGTGGGCCATCAGCCCCAGCATTTT. Translating gives CATSRDMGRTVGHQPQHF.

The chain employs TRBV11-2 and TRBJ2-1; 9 bases line up with TRBD1. After removal of 7 bases from V and 7 bases from J, the junction contained 8 bases not matched to a gene. Germline lookup yields CDR1 SGHAT and CDR2 FQNNGV. The CDR3 contains 14 residues. CDR3: CASKGQGRGNEQFF. In DNA, the CDR3 is TGTGCCAGCAAGGGACAGGGAAGAGGAAATGAGCAGTTCTTC.

This clonotype was seen more than once but under ten times. This chain joins TRBV4-1 and TRBJ2-6; D unresolved. With 1 base removed from V and 6 bases from J, the gap between germline ends came to 10 bases. CDR1 MGHRA and CDR2 YSYEKL come from the germline V gene. CDR3 size: 15 residues. CDR3 sequence: CASSQVAGEANVLTF. The CDR3 coding sequence is TGCGCCAGCAGCCAAGTCGCTGGGGAGGCCAACGTCCTGACTTTC.

This chain joins TRBV11-2 and TRBJ2-6; no clear D gene. This CDR3 region has 15 residues. V was shortened by 5 bases and J by 3 bases, with 11 bases between the two germline ends. Germline loops: CDR1 SGHAT, CDR2 FQNNGV. CDR3 region: CASSPPSVGANVLTF. For the CDR3, the DNA is TGTGCCAGCAGCCCGCCGTCGGTTGGGGCCAACGTCCTGACTTTC.

CDR3 nucleotides: TGTGCCAGCAGACCGGCGCGGCCGGGCTACGAGCAGTACTTC. Amino acid sequence: CASRPARPGYEQYF. The genes are TRBV7-2 and TRBJ2-7; the D is unclear. Trimming pared 6 bases from V and 3 bases from J, leaving 15 bases between. Germline assignment: CDR1 SGHTA and CDR2 FQGNSA. CDR3 size: 14 residues.

This clonotype was observed a handful of times. The CDR3 region is CSVDLTSYNEQFF. DNA of the CDR3: TGCAGCGTTGACCTAACCTCCTACAATGAGCAGTTCTTC. The rearrangement uses TRBV29-1 and TRBJ2-1; the D is unclear. Trimming took off 3 bases at V and 0 bases at J, with 6 bases between the two ends. This CDR3 contains 13 residues. Germline V gene data show CDR1 as SQVTM and CDR2 as ANQGSEA.

The genes are TRBV20-1 and TRBJ2-7; no reliable D call. Germline CDR1 is DFQATT and CDR2 is SNEGSKA (reference sequence). Trimming removed 6 bases from V and 6 bases from J, with 12 bases in between. The CDR3 consists of 11 residues. The CDR3, as DNA: TGCAGTGCCCAAGTTTCAGGCGAGCAGTACTTC. This translates into CSAQVSGEQYF.

V gene TRBV6-2 or TRBV6-3 combines with J gene TRBJ2-1, with D unclear. CDR3 length: 12 amino acids. V lost 2 bases, J lost 10 bases, and 9 bases lay in between. Germline lookup yields CDR1 MNHEY and CDR2 SVGEGT. CDR3 region: CASSYQAFEQFF. The CDR3 DNA is TGTGCCAGCAGTTACCAAGCGTTCGAGCAGTTCTTC.

The rearrangement links TRBV9 to TRBJ2-1; the match to TRBD2 covers 7 bases. With 3 bases clipped from V and 8 bases from J, the junction kept 8 bases outside the gene matches. The CDR3 length is 14 residues. Germline CDR1 SGDLS, CDR2 YYNGEE. The CDR3 DNA reads TGTGCCAGCAGCGAAAGCGCGGGGGAGGATGAGCAGTTCTTC. Its protein is CASSESAGEDEQFF.

This rearrangement joins TRBV2 to TRBJ2-2, with D possibly matching TRBD1 (5 bases). V shed 3 bases and J shed 7 bases, with 15 bases lying between them. Germline CDR1 is SNHLY and CDR2 is FYNNEI. The CDR3 totals 15 residues. The chain's CDR3 is CASSDSRAKGGELFF. The CDR3 DNA is TGTGCCAGCAGTGATAGCAGGGCCAAGGGCGGGGAGCTGTTTTTT.

J is TRBJ2-1 and V is TRBV5-1; 10 bases line up with TRBD2. V trimming: 3 bases; J trimming: 4 bases; junction bases outside the gene matches: 10. Germline CDR1 reads SGHRS; CDR2 reads YFSETQ. CDR3 length equals 17 residues. CDR3: CASSSSLLAGAYNEQFF. The CDR3 DNA reads as TGCGCCAGCAGCTCGAGCCTCCTAGCGGGAGCGTACAATGAGCAGTTCTTC.

The rearrangement joins TRBV5-1 to TRBJ2-3; perhaps TRBD2 as D (6 bases). Between the trimmed V and J ends, which lost 2 bases and 2 bases, there was a span of 9 bases. Germline V gives CDR1 SGHRS, CDR2 YFSETQ. The CDR3 loop spans 14 amino acids. The CDR3, as DNA: TGCGCCAGCAGCTTAATGGACTACACAGATACGCAGTATTTT. It is translated as CASSLMDYTDTQYF. Based on the CDR3 plus reference TRBV5-1 and TRBJ2-3, the full variable domain is KAGVTQTPRYLIKTRGQQVTLSCSPISGHRSVSWYQQTPGQGLQFLFEYFSETQRNKGNFPGRFSGRQFSNSRSEMNVSTLELGDSALYLCASSLMDYTDTQYFGPGTRLTVL.